This T cell receptor beta chain stems from a study of blood T cell repertoires in COVID-19. Generated by immunoSEQ multiplex PCR, the TCRdb table keeps only in-frame clones and is missing some. The sample contains 200,000 to 300,000 clones, about four fifths of which appear only once. The CDR3 covers 14 residues. V was clipped by 5 bases and J by 8 bases, with 15 bases between them. Germline CDR1 reads PRHDT; CDR2 reads FYEKMQ (reference sequence). The sample was peripheral blood. J is TRBJ1-4 and V is TRBV13; TRBD1 is a possible D gene (6 bases). This clonotype originated in a man in his fifties with acute or convalescent COVID-19. The CDR3 is CASSHDRIREKLFF. In DNA, the CDR3 is TGTGCCAGCAGCCATGACAGGATCCGCGAAAAACTGTTTTTT.